The following is a TCR beta chain sequence with its context. Profiled with immunoSEQ multiplex PCR; TCRdb holds only in-frame clones, not every one. Of 100,000 to 150,000 clones in the sample, approximately 85% were seen once. This record comes from a study of T cell responses to AZD1222 COVID-19 vaccine. Germline assignment: CDR1 GTSNPN and CDR2 SVGIG (reference sequence). Trimming cost V 5 bases and J 0 bases; bases outside gene matches: 4. This CDR3 has 15 amino acids. This specimen consisted of peripheral blood, obtained on day 0 of AZD1222 vaccination. This chain uses TRBV30 with TRBJ1-6, with TRBD1 matching 7 bases. This receptor was taken from an adult in good health. The CDR3 region is CAWGQASSYNSPLHF. The DNA for the CDR3 is TGTGCCTGGGGACAGGCGAGCTCCTATAATTCACCCCTCCACTTT. Variable domain in full (rest from reference TRBV30 and TRBJ1-6): SQTIHQWPATLVQPVGSPLSLECTVEGTSNPNLYWYRQAAGRGLQLLFYSVGIGQISSEVPQNLSASRPQDRQFILSSKKLLLSDSGFYLCAWGQASSYNSPLHFGNGTRLTVT.